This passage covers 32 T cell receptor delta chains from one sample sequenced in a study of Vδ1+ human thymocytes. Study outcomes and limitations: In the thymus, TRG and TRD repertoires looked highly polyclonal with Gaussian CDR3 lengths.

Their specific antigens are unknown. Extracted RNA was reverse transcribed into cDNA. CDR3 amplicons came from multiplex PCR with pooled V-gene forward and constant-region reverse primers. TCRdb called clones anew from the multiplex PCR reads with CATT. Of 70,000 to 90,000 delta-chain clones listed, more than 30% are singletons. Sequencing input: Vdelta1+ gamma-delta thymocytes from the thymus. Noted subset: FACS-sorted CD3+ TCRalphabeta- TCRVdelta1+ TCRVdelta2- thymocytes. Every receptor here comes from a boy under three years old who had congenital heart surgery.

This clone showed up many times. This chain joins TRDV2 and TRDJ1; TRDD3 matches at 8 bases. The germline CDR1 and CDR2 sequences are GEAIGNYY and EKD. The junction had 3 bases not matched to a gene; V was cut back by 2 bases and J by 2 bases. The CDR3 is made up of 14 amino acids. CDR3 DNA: TGTGCCTGTGACATGTTGGGGGATACCGATAAACTCATCTTT. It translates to CACDMLGDTDKLIF.

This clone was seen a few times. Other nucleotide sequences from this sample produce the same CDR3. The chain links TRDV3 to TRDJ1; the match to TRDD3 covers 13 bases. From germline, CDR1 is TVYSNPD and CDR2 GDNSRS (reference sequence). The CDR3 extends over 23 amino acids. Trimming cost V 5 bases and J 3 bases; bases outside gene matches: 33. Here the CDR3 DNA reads TGTGCCATGGGGCCCCCTTCCTACGGATGGTACTGGGGGATACGAGACGGGGCCGATAAACTCATCTTT. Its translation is CAMGPPSYGWYWGIRDGADKLIF.

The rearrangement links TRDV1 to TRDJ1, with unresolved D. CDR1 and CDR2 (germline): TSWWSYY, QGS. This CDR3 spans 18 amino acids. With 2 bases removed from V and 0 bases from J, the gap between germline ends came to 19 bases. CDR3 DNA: TGTGCTCTTGGGGAATATTGGATCGGACACGTGTACACCGATAAACTCATCTTT. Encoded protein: CALGEYWIGHVYTDKLIF.

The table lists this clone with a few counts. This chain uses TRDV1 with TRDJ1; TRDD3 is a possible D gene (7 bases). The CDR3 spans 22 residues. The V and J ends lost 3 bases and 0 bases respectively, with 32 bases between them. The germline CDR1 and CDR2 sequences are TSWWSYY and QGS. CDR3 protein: CALGDPAFQRPWGWSYTDKLIF. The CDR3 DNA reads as TGTGCTCTTGGGGACCCGGCCTTCCAACGGCCCTGGGGGTGGTCGTACACCGATAAACTCATCTTT.

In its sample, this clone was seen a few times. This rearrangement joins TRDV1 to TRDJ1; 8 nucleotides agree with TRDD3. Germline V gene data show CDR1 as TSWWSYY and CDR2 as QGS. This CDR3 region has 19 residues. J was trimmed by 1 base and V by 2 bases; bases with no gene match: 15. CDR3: CALGEFLFPVLGGTDKLIF. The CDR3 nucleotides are TGTGCTCTTGGGGAATTTTTATTTCCAGTACTGGGGGGCACCGATAAACTCATCTTT.

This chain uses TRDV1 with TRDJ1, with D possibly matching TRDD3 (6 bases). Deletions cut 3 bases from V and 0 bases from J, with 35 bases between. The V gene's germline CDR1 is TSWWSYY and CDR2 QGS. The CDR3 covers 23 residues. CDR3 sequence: CALGERAGGNFRSRGSYTDKLIF. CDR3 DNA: TGTGCTCTTGGGGAGCGGGCGGGAGGAAACTTCCGCTCTAGGGGATCGTACACCGATAAACTCATCTTT.

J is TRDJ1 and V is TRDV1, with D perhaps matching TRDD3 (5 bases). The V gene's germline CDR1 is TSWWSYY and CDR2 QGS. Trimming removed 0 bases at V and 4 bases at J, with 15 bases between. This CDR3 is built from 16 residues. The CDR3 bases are TGTGCTCTTGGGGAACTTTTCGACACTGGAAACGATAAACTCATCTTT. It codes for CALGELFDTGNDKLIF.

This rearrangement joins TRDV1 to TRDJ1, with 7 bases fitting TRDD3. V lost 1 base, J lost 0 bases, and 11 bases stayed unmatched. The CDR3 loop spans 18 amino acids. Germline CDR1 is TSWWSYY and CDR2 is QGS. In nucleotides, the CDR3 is TGTGCTCTTGGGGAACCGGGGGATCATGCACCGTACACCGATAAACTCATCTTT. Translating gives CALGEPGDHAPYTDKLIF.

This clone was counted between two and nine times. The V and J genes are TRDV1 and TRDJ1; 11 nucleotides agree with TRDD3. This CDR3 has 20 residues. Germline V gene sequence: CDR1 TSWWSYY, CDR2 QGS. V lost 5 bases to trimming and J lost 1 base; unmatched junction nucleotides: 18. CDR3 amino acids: CALGPPFPSGGYSATDKLIF. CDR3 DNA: TGTGCTCTTGGGCCACCCTTTCCGTCTGGGGGATACTCGGCCACCGATAAACTCATCTTT.

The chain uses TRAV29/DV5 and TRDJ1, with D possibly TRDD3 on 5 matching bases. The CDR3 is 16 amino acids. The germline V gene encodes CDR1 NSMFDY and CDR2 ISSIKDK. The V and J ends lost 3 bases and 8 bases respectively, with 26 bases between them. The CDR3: CAAIPTSVLVPRKLIF. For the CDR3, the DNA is TGTGCAGCAATCCCGACCAGTGTACTGGTACCCCGAAAACTCATCTTT.

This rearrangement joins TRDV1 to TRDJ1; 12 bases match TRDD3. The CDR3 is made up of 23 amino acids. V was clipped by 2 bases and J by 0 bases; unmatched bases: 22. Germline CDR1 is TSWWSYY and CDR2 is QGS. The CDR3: CALGEGRSLLNWGILSYTDKLIF. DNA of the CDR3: TGTGCTCTTGGGGAAGGGCGGAGTCTTCTGAACTGGGGGATACTCTCGTACACCGATAAACTCATCTTT.

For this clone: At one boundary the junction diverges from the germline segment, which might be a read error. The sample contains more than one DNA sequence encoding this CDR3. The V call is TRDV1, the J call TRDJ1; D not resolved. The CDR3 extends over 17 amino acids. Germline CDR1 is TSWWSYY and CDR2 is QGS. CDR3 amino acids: CALGEQTPLPNTDKLIF. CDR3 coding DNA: TGTGCTCTTGGGGAGCAGACCCCATTGCCAAACACCGATAAACTCATTTTT.

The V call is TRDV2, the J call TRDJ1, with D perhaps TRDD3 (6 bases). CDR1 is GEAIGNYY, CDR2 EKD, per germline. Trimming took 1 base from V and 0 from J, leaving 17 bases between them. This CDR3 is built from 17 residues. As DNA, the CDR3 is TGTGCCTGTGACACTAAGAGGGGGACCGCGTACACCGATAAACTCATCTTT. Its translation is CACDTKRGTAYTDKLIF.

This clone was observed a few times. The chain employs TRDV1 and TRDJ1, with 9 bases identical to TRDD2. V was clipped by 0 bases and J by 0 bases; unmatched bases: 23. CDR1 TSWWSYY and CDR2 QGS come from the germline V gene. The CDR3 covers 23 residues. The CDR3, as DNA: TGTGCTCTTGGGGAACTAGGTTTGGACCTTCCTACTTCGGATACGCGTTACACCGATAAACTCATCTTT. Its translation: CALGELGLDLPTSDTRYTDKLIF.

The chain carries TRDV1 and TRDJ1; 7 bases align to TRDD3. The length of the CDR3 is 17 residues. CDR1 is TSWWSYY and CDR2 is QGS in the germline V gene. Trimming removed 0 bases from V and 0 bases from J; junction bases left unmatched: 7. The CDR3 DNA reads TGTGCTCTTGGGGAACTTGTACTGGGGACCTACACCGATAAACTCATCTTT. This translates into CALGELVLGTYTDKLIF.

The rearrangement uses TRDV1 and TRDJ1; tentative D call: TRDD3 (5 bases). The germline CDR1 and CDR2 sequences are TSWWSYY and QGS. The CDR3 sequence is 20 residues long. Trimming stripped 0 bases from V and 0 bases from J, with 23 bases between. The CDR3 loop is CALGELGPLVGKPYTDKLIF. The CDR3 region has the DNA TGTGCTCTTGGGGAACTAGGTCCACTGGTGGGGAAACCGTACACCGATAAACTCATCTTT.

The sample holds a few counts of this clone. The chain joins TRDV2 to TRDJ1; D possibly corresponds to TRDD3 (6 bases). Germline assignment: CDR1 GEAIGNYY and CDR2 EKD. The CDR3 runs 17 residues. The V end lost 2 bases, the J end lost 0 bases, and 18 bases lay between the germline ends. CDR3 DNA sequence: TGTGCCTGTGACAGTCGGGGGGACCACGACAACACCGATAAACTCATCTTT. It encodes CACDSRGDHDNTDKLIF.

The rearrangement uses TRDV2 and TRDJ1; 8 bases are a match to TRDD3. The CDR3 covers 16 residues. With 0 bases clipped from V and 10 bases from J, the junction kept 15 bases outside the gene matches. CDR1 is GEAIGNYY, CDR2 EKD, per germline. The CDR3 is CACDTTTGDIAGGLIF. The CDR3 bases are TGTGCCTGTGACACCACTACGGGGGATATTGCCGGGGGACTCATCTTT.

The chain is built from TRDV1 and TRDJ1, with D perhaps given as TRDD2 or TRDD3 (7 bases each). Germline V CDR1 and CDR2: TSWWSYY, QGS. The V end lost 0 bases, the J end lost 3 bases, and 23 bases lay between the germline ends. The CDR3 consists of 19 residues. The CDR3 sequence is CALGELIPTLGIGADKLIF. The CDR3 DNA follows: TGTGCTCTTGGGGAACTCATTCCTACGCTGGGGATAGGGGCCGATAAACTCATCTTT.

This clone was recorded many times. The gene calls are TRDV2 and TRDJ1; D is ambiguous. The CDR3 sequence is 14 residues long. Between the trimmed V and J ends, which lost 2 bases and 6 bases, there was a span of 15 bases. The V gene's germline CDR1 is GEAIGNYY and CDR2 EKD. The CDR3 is CACDNSSATNKLIF. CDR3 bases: TGTGCCTGTGACAACTCCTCGGCCACTAATAAACTCATCTTT.

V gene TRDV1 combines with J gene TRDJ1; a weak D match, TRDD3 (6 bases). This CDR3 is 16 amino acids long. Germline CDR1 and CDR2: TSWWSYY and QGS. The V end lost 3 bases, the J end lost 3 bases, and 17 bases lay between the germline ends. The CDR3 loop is CALGDRSFWGPDKLIF. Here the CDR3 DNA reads TGTGCTCTTGGGGATCGCTCTTTCTGGGGACCCGATAAACTCATCTTT.

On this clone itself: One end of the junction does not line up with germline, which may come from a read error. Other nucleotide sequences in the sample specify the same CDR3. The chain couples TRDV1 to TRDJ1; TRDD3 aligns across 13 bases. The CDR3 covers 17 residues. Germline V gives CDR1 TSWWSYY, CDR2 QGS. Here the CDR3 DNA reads TGCGCTCTTGGAGTCAGCGTACTGGGGGATACGCACGATAAACTCATCTTT. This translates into CALGVSVLGDTHDKLIF.

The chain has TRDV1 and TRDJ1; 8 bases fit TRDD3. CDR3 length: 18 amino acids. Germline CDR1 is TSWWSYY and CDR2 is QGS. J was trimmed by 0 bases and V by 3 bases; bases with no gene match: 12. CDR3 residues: CALGETFNWGGYTDKLIF. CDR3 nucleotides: TGTGCTCTTGGGGAGACTTTTAACTGGGGGGGGTACACCGATAAACTCATCTTT.

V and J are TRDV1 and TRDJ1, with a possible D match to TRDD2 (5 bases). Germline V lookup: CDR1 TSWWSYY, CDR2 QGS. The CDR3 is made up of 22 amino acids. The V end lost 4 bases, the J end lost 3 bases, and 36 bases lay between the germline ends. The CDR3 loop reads CALGVTTYVYTPPSVLADKLIF. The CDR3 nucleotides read TGTGCTCTTGGGGTTACGACCTACGTCTACACGCCGCCTTCTGTCCTGGCCGATAAACTCATCTTT.

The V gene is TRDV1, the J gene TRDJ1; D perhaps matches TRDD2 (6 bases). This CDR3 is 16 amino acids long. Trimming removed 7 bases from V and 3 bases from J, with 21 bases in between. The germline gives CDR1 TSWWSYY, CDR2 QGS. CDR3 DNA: TGTGCTCTTGTGCCCTTCCCCGAGGTTGACCCCGATAAACTCATCTTT. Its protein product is CALVPFPEVDPDKLIF.

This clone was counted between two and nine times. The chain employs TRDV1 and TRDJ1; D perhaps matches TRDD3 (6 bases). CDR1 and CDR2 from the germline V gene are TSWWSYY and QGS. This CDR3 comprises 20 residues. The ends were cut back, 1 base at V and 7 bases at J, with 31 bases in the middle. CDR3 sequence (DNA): TGTGCTCTTGGGGAACCCAGCAAGGTTCCCCGATACTGGGAGATTTCTAAACTCATCTTT. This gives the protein CALGEPSKVPRYWEISKLIF.

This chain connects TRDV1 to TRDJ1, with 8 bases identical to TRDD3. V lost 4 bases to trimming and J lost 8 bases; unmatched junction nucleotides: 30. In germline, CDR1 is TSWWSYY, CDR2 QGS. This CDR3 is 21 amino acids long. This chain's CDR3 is CALGARKRAFLVLGARGKLIF. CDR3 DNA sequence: TGTGCTCTTGGGGCCCGGAAGCGGGCCTTTTTGGTACTGGGGGCAAGGGGGAAACTCATCTTT.

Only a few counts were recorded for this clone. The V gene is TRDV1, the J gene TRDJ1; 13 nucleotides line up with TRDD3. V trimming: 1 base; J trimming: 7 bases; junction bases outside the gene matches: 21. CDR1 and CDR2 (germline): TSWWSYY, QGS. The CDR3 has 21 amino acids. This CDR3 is CALGERSPILGDTRFQGKLIF. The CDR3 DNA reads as TGTGCTCTTGGGGAACGATCTCCAATACTGGGGGATACGCGTTTTCAGGGTAAACTCATCTTT.

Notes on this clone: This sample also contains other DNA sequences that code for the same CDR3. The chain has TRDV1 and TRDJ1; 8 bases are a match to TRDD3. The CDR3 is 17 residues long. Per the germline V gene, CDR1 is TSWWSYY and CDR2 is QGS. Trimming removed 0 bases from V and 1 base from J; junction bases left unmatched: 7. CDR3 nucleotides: TGTGCTCTTGGGGAACTCGCCATTGGGGGATGCACCGATAAACTCATCTTT. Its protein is CALGELAIGGCTDKLIF.

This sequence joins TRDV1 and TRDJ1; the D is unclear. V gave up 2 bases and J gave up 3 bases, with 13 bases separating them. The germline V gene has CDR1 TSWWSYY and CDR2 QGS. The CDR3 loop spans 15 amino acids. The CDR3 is CALGESPASADKLIF. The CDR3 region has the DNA TGTGCTCTTGGGGAATCTCCGGCATCGGCCGATAAACTCATCTTT.

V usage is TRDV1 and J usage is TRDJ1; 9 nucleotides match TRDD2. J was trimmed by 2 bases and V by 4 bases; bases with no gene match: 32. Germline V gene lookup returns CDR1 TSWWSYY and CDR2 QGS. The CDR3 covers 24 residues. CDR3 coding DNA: TGTGCTCTTGGGGGTCGTACTCTCCACATCTACGCCCCTTCCTACGCGGGGGAGACCGATAAACTCATCTTT. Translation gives CALGGRTLHIYAPSYAGETDKLIF.

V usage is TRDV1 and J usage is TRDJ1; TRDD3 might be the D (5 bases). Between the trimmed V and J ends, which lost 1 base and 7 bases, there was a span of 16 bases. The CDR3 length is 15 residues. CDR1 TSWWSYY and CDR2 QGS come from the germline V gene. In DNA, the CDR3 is TGTGCTCTTGGGGAACGGGGGTCCCCGCCACCTAAACTCATCTTT. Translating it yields CALGERGSPPPKLIF.